This is a list of T cell receptor beta chains from one sample in a study of T-cell reconstitution after alpha-beta-depleted transplantation in children. TCRdb fed the PCR reads into MiXCR, producing one record per CDR3 protein. Altogether about 500,000 distinct CDR3 sequences are present, approximately 10% being singletons, with the ten largest covering around 15%. The specimen was PBMCs, mostly from graft donor cells, collected 180 days after TCRalphabeta/CD19-depleted stem cell transplant. The receptors here all came from a female patient aged 2-10 years who had a stem cell transplant for aplastic anemia, so the T cells may come from the graft donor. Both conserved end residues are part of each CDR3. The order of the fields is D gene, clone size, V gene, J gene, CDR3 length, CDR3 protein, CDR3 DNA. A D gene is named only where the DNA matches it firmly. Some rows have no size entry. The others give once, few or many, or a class for an expanded clone.

D gene: .; clone size: .; V gene: TRBV10-3; J gene: TRBJ2-7; CDR3 length: 13; CDR3 protein: CAISDRVLGEQYF; CDR3 DNA: TGTGCCATCAGTGATCGGGTTCTCGGCGAGCAGTACTTC
D gene: .; clone size: few; V gene: TRBV24-1; J gene: TRBJ2-1; CDR3 length: 16; CDR3 protein: CATSSPRGDSYNEQFF; CDR3 DNA: TGTGCCACCAGTTCCCCGAGGGGGGACAGTTACAATGAGCAGTTCTTC
D gene: TRBD2; clone size: .; V gene: TRBV15; J gene: TRBJ2-1; CDR3 length: 16; CDR3 protein: CATSRELAFSYNEQFF; CDR3 DNA: TGTGCCACCAGCAGGGAACTAGCGTTCTCCTACAATGAGCAGTTCTTC
D gene: .; clone size: few; V gene: TRBV21-1; J gene: TRBJ2-4; CDR3 length: 16; CDR3 protein: CASSKPKQGRRDIQYF; CDR3 DNA: TGTGCCAGCAGCAAACCGAAACAGGGGCGGAGGGACATTCAGTACTTC
D gene: .; clone size: .; V gene: TRBV30; J gene: TRBJ2-1; CDR3 length: 12; CDR3 protein: CAWNRADNEQFF; CDR3 DNA: TGTGCCTGGAACAGGGCCGACAATGAGCAGTTCTTC
D gene: TRBD2; clone size: many; V gene: TRBV28; J gene: TRBJ2-1; CDR3 length: 14; CDR3 protein: CASSVAGGYNEQFF; CDR3 DNA: TGTGCCAGCAGTGTAGCGGGAGGATACAATGAGCAGTTCTTC
D gene: .; clone size: few; V gene: TRBV5-1; J gene: TRBJ2-3; CDR3 length: 14; CDR3 protein: CASSKALATDTQYF; CDR3 DNA: TGCGCCAGCAGTAAGGCACTAGCTACGGATACGCAGTATTTT
D gene: .; clone size: many; V gene: TRBV5-1; J gene: TRBJ1-2; CDR3 length: 17; CDR3 protein: CASSLSRASPGDYGYTF; CDR3 DNA: TGCGCCAGCAGCTTGTCCCGGGCTTCCCCAGGGGACTATGGCTACACCTTC
D gene: .; clone size: .; V gene: TRBV28; J gene: TRBJ2-3; CDR3 length: 15; CDR3 protein: CASSLAGRGTDTQYF; CDR3 DNA: TGTGCCAGCAGTTTGGCGGGACGGGGCACAGATACGCAGTATTTT
D gene: .; clone size: .; V gene: TRBV20-1; J gene: TRBJ2-1; CDR3 length: 12; CDR3 protein: CSASRGYNEQFF; CDR3 DNA: TGCAGTGCAAGTAGGGGGTACAATGAGCAGTTCTTC
D gene: .; clone size: few; V gene: TRBV11-2; J gene: TRBJ1-2; CDR3 length: 11; CDR3 protein: CASSRLYGYTF; CDR3 DNA: TGTGCCAGCAGCCGGTTATATGGCTACACCTTC
D gene: .; clone size: .; V gene: TRBV4-1; J gene: TRBJ2-7; CDR3 length: 14; CDR3 protein: CASSQATAPYEQYF; CDR3 DNA: TGCGCCAGCAGCCAGGCGACAGCCCCCTACGAGCAGTACTTC
D gene: TRBD1; clone size: .; V gene: TRBV6-1; J gene: TRBJ2-1; CDR3 length: 17; CDR3 protein: CASSAPTPGQGANEQFF; CDR3 DNA: TGTGCCAGCAGTGCTCCTACCCCGGGACAGGGGGCGAATGAGCAGTTCTTC
D gene: .; clone size: .; V gene: TRBV12-3/TRBV12-4; J gene: TRBJ2-7; CDR3 length: 14; CDR3 protein: CASSPGHRGYEQYF; CDR3 DNA: TGTGCCAGCAGTCCGGGACACCGGGGGTACGAGCAGTACTTC
D gene: .; clone size: .; V gene: TRBV18; J gene: TRBJ2-7; CDR3 length: 12; CDR3 protein: CASSRLDYEQYF; CDR3 DNA: TGTGCCAGCTCGAGACTCGACTACGAGCAGTACTTC
D gene: .; clone size: .; V gene: TRBV18; J gene: TRBJ2-3; CDR3 length: 17; CDR3 protein: CASSPPIVRRLADTQYF; CDR3 DNA: TGTGCCAGCTCACCACCAATAGTCCGGCGTCTCGCAGATACGCAGTATTTT
D gene: TRBD1; clone size: .; V gene: TRBV25-1; J gene: TRBJ1-4; CDR3 length: 17; CDR3 protein: CASSGTTAGQLNEKLFF; CDR3 DNA: TGTGCCAGCAGTGGAACCACCGCGGGACAGCTCAATGAAAAACTGTTTTTT
D gene: TRBD1; clone size: few; V gene: TRBV28; J gene: TRBJ1-6; CDR3 length: 17; CDR3 protein: CASSPTERTGFRSPLHF; CDR3 DNA: TGTGCCAGCAGTCCCACAGAAAGGACAGGTTTTAGATCACCCCTCCACTTT
D gene: TRBD1; clone size: .; V gene: TRBV20-1; J gene: TRBJ2-5; CDR3 length: 13; CDR3 protein: CSALDRGPETQYF; CDR3 DNA: TGCAGTGCCCTGGACAGGGGGCCAGAGACCCAGTACTTC
D gene: .; clone size: .; V gene: TRBV15; J gene: TRBJ1-5; CDR3 length: 15; CDR3 protein: CATSRGGTYNQPQHF; CDR3 DNA: TGTGCCACCAGCAGAGGGGGGACCTACAATCAGCCCCAGCATTTT
D gene: TRBD1; clone size: many; V gene: TRBV11-2; J gene: TRBJ2-2; CDR3 length: 14; CDR3 protein: CASSLWDRPGELFF; CDR3 DNA: TGTGCCAGCAGCCTATGGGACAGGCCCGGGGAGCTGTTTTTT
D gene: TRBD2; clone size: .; V gene: TRBV6-5; J gene: TRBJ2-3; CDR3 length: 17; CDR3 protein: CASSFPSSGRAADTQYF; CDR3 DNA: TGTGCCAGCAGTTTTCCTTCTAGCGGGAGGGCCGCAGATACGCAGTATTTT
D gene: .; clone size: .; V gene: TRBV20-1; J gene: TRBJ2-3; CDR3 length: 13; CDR3 protein: CSAEALITDTQYF; CDR3 DNA: TGCAGTGCAGAGGCCCTAATCACAGATACGCAGTATTTT
D gene: TRBD2; clone size: .; V gene: TRBV7-2; J gene: TRBJ2-7; CDR3 length: 16; CDR3 protein: CASSLRTSGSFGEQYF; CDR3 DNA: TGTGCCAGCAGCCTCCGGACTAGCGGGAGCTTCGGTGAGCAGTACTTC
D gene: .; clone size: .; V gene: TRBV5-1; J gene: TRBJ2-1; CDR3 length: 15; CDR3 protein: CASRTFGGKVNEQFF; CDR3 DNA: TGCGCCAGCAGAACCTTCGGCGGGAAGGTAAATGAGCAGTTCTTC
D gene: .; clone size: few; V gene: TRBV6-1; J gene: TRBJ1-4; CDR3 length: 15; CDR3 protein: CASRSRPLWSEKLFF; CDR3 DNA: TGTGCCAGCAGATCGAGACCCCTTTGGAGTGAAAAACTGTTTTTT
D gene: .; clone size: many; V gene: TRBV5-1; J gene: TRBJ2-6; CDR3 length: 14; CDR3 protein: CASSFGSGANVLTF; CDR3 DNA: TGCGCCAGCAGCTTTGGCTCTGGGGCCAACGTCCTGACTTTC
D gene: TRBD1; clone size: many; V gene: TRBV10-3; J gene: TRBJ1-1; CDR3 length: 14; CDR3 protein: CAISWTGQATEAFF; CDR3 DNA: TGTGCCATCAGTTGGACAGGGCAGGCGACTGAAGCTTTCTTT
D gene: TRBD2; clone size: .; V gene: TRBV12-3/TRBV12-4; J gene: TRBJ2-5; CDR3 length: 16; CDR3 protein: CASRFGGLAKQETQYF; CDR3 DNA: TGTGCCAGCAGGTTCGGGGGACTAGCGAAGCAAGAGACCCAGTACTTC
D gene: TRBD2; clone size: .; V gene: TRBV13; J gene: TRBJ2-1; CDR3 length: 17; CDR3 protein: CASSSSGRPLPDDEQFF; CDR3 DNA: TGTGCCAGCAGCTCTAGCGGGAGGCCCCTTCCTGATGATGAGCAGTTCTTC
D gene: .; clone size: few; V gene: TRBV19; J gene: TRBJ2-1; CDR3 length: 18; CDR3 protein: CASSIGTRGESSYNEQFF; CDR3 DNA: TGTGCCAGTAGTATTGGAACCCGCGGGGAATCCTCCTACAATGAGCAGTTCTTC
D gene: .; clone size: many; V gene: TRBV24-1; J gene: TRBJ1-4; CDR3 length: 11; CDR3 protein: CATSDHEKLFF; CDR3 DNA: TGTGCCACCAGTGATCACGAAAAACTGTTTTTT
D gene: .; clone size: .; V gene: TRBV7-2; J gene: TRBJ1-2; CDR3 length: 16; CDR3 protein: CASSLGSRRALYGYTF; CDR3 DNA: TGTGCCAGCAGCTTAGGGTCGAGGCGGGCCCTCTATGGCTACACCTTC
D gene: .; clone size: .; V gene: TRBV4-3; J gene: TRBJ2-2; CDR3 length: 15; CDR3 protein: CASSPAWGYTGELFF; CDR3 DNA: TGCGCCAGCAGCCCAGCCTGGGGCTACACCGGGGAGCTGTTTTTT
D gene: .; clone size: many; V gene: TRBV20-1; J gene: TRBJ1-6; CDR3 length: 16; CDR3 protein: CSAYRPGRPYNSPLHF; CDR3 DNA: TGCAGTGCCTACCGACCGGGACGGCCCTATAATTCACCCCTCCACTTT
D gene: .; clone size: once; V gene: TRBV15; J gene: TRBJ1-2; CDR3 length: 13; CDR3 protein: CATSRDQNYGYTF; CDR3 DNA: TGTGCCACCAGCAGAGATCAGAACTATGGCTACACCTTC
D gene: .; clone size: few; V gene: TRBV12-3/TRBV12-4; J gene: TRBJ2-5; CDR3 length: 14; CDR3 protein: CASSLDSFQETQYF; CDR3 DNA: TGTGCCAGCAGTTTGGACAGTTTCCAAGAGACCCAGTACTTC
D gene: .; clone size: .; V gene: TRBV3-1; J gene: TRBJ2-3; CDR3 length: 15; CDR3 protein: CASSQDRGLGDTQYF; CDR3 DNA: TGTGCCAGCAGCCAAGATCGGGGGCTGGGAGATACGCAGTATTTT
D gene: .; clone size: .; V gene: TRBV28; J gene: TRBJ2-1; CDR3 length: 11; CDR3 protein: CASVLLDEQFF; CDR3 DNA: TGTGCCAGCGTTCTCCTTGATGAGCAGTTCTTC
D gene: TRBD2; clone size: few; V gene: TRBV29-1; J gene: TRBJ2-1; CDR3 length: 17; CDR3 protein: CSVGSRDGLAGRTEQFF; CDR3 DNA: TGCAGCGTTGGAAGTCGGGACGGACTAGCGGGCCGGACGGAGCAGTTCTTC
D gene: TRBD1; clone size: .; V gene: TRBV29-1; J gene: TRBJ1-2; CDR3 length: 12; CDR3 protein: CSILAGGAGHTF; CDR3 DNA: TGCAGCATTCTCGCAGGGGGCGCCGGCCACACCTTC
D gene: .; clone size: .; V gene: TRBV6-1; J gene: TRBJ1-5; CDR3 length: 15; CDR3 protein: CASRSTGAVNQPQHF; CDR3 DNA: TGTGCCAGCAGAAGTACGGGGGCCGTCAATCAGCCCCAGCATTTT
D gene: TRBD2; clone size: .; V gene: TRBV25-1; J gene: TRBJ2-1; CDR3 length: 18; CDR3 protein: CASSESALLAGGTNEQFF; CDR3 DNA: TGTGCCAGCAGTGAATCCGCCCTACTAGCGGGAGGTACAAATGAGCAGTTCTTC
D gene: .; clone size: many; V gene: TRBV9; J gene: TRBJ2-2; CDR3 length: 14; CDR3 protein: CASSPDRTAGELFF; CDR3 DNA: TGTGCCAGCAGCCCCGACAGGACGGCCGGGGAGCTGTTTTTT
D gene: .; clone size: few; V gene: TRBV5-6; J gene: TRBJ2-4; CDR3 length: 13; CDR3 protein: CASGRTNPDIQYF; CDR3 DNA: TGTGCCAGCGGACGGACAAATCCTGACATTCAGTACTTC
D gene: .; clone size: few; V gene: TRBV11-2; J gene: TRBJ2-2; CDR3 length: 10; CDR3 protein: CASSLGELFF; CDR3 DNA: TGTGCCAGCAGCTTAGGGGAGCTGTTTTTT
D gene: .; clone size: .; V gene: TRBV24-1; J gene: TRBJ2-4; CDR3 length: 17; CDR3 protein: CATSDSQTGRPKNIQYF; CDR3 DNA: TGTGCCACCAGTGATTCTCAGACCGGTAGGCCCAAAAACATTCAGTACTTC
D gene: .; clone size: few; V gene: TRBV5-1; J gene: TRBJ1-1; CDR3 length: 16; CDR3 protein: CASSLEAGASNTEAFF; CDR3 DNA: TGCGCCAGCAGCTTGGAGGCAGGGGCTTCGAACACTGAAGCTTTCTTT
D gene: TRBD2; clone size: .; V gene: TRBV6-5; J gene: TRBJ2-1; CDR3 length: 15; CDR3 protein: CASSYSASGHWQQFF; CDR3 DNA: TGTGCCAGCAGTTACTCAGCTAGCGGGCATTGGCAGCAGTTCTTC
D gene: .; clone size: few; V gene: TRBV7-2; J gene: TRBJ2-6; CDR3 length: 17; CDR3 protein: CASSAGTVLSGANVLTF; CDR3 DNA: TGTGCCAGCAGCGCGGGGACGGTACTCTCTGGGGCCAACGTCCTGACTTTC
D gene: .; clone size: few; V gene: TRBV27; J gene: TRBJ2-3; CDR3 length: 15; CDR3 protein: CASSLWVGSTDTQYF; CDR3 DNA: TGTGCCAGCAGTTTATGGGTCGGGAGTACAGATACGCAGTATTTT
D gene: .; clone size: few; V gene: TRBV19; J gene: TRBJ2-1; CDR3 length: 13; CDR3 protein: CASSIRGWNEQFF; CDR3 DNA: TGTGCCAGTAGTATACGGGGATGGAATGAGCAGTTCTTC
D gene: TRBD2; clone size: .; V gene: TRBV11-1; J gene: TRBJ2-1; CDR3 length: 19; CDR3 protein: CASSLGVGTSGRAINEQFF; CDR3 DNA: TGTGCCAGCAGCTTAGGGGTCGGGACTAGCGGGAGGGCCATCAATGAGCAGTTCTTC
D gene: .; clone size: .; V gene: TRBV12-3/TRBV12-4; J gene: TRBJ1-5; CDR3 length: 12; CDR3 protein: CASSRRRQPQHF; CDR3 DNA: TGTGCCAGCAGTCGACGGAGGCAGCCCCAGCATTTT
D gene: .; clone size: .; V gene: TRBV20-1; J gene: TRBJ1-1; CDR3 length: 14; CDR3 protein: CSASFFGGETEAFF; CDR3 DNA: TGCAGTGCTAGTTTCTTCGGGGGCGAGACTGAAGCTTTCTTT